The 28 T cell receptor beta chains reported below all come from one sample, sequenced in a study of T cells in Graves' hyperthyroidism and ophthalmopathy. Amplification of TCR beta CDR3 regions was performed using RNA transcripts as template. HTBI primers were used for first-round RT-PCR of the TCR CDR3. TCRdb re-called the multiplex PCR reads with MiXCR, one entry per CDR3 protein. Seen here are 40,000 to 60,000 distinct CDR3 sequences, roughly half observed once, and the top ten hold roughly 10%. Sample: blood. These receptors were obtained from a woman aged 45-65 years with Graves' ophthalmopathy.

Ten or more counts support this clonotype. The chain has TRBV6-5 and TRBJ2-7; D ambiguous. The CDR3 covers 18 residues. V was cut by 0 bases and J by 0 bases, with 18 bases left in between. Germline V gene lookup returns CDR1 MNHEY and CDR2 SVGAGI. Written as DNA, the CDR3 is TGTGCCAGCAGTTACTCGATGGTTAGTCTGGGGTTCTCCTACGAGCAGTACTTC. Translation gives CASSYSMVSLGFSYEQYF.

This clonotype was observed a handful of times. V usage is TRBV10-2 and J usage is TRBJ1-2; the D is unclear. The length of the CDR3 is 15 residues. Germline V lookup: CDR1 WSHSY, CDR2 SAAADI. Trimming shortened V by 2 bases and J by 2 bases, and 12 bases separated the two germline ends. DNA of the CDR3: TGCGCCAGCAGTGAGACTCGTCAGGCCAACTATGGCTACACCTTC. It encodes CASSETRQANYGYTF.

This clonotype was seen a single time. The V gene is TRBV24-1, the J gene TRBJ1-2; TRBD1 might be the D (5 bases). Trimming removed 3 bases from V and 8 bases from J, with 18 bases in between. CDR3 length: 15 residues. CDR1 and CDR2 (germline): KGHDR, SFDVKD. CDR3 coding DNA: TGTGCCACCAGTGATGGGGCCGGGGCCGGTCGGGGCTACACCTTC. Its translation is CATSDGAGAGRGYTF.

Note on this clonotype: Compared with germline, one end of the junction differs, possibly owing to a read error. The genes are TRBV15 and TRBJ2-2; 7 bases are a match to TRBD2. CDR3 length: 15 amino acids. The germline gives CDR1 LNHNV, CDR2 YYDKDF (reference sequence). The CDR3 sequence: CATRRQGGDAGELFF. The CDR3 bases are TGTGCCACCAGAAGGCAGGGAGGGGACGCCGGGGAGCTGTTTTTC.

In this sample, this clonotype turned up many times. This rearrangement joins TRBV20-1 to TRBJ2-1; 10 bases are shared with TRBD2. The CDR3 is 14 residues long. V lost 3 bases to trimming and J lost 8 bases; unmatched junction nucleotides: 7. In germline, CDR1 is DFQATT, CDR2 SNEGSKA (reference sequence). CDR3 amino acids: CSASVLAGAHEQFF. CDR3 nucleotide sequence: TGCAGTGCTAGCGTCCTAGCGGGAGCCCATGAGCAGTTCTTC.

In its sample, this clonotype was seen many times. J is TRBJ2-7 and V is TRBV19; D possibly uses TRBD1 or TRBD2 (7 bases each). The V end was cut by 5 bases, the J end by 2 bases, with 16 bases between. This CDR3 comprises 15 residues. Germline V lookup: CDR1 LNHDA, CDR2 SQIVND (reference sequence). The CDR3 here is CASSPGGGPAYEQYF. The CDR3 DNA is TGTGCCAGTAGTCCAGGGGGGGGGCCTGCCTACGAGCAGTACTTC. Using reference TRBV19 and TRBJ2-7 for the parts outside the CDR3, the full variable domain is DGGITQSPKYLFRKEGQNVTLSCEQNLNHDAMYWYRQDPGQGLRLIYYSQIVNDFQKGDIAEGYSVSREKKESFPLTVTSAQKNPTAFYLCASSPGGGPAYEQYFGPGTRLTVT.

This clonotype was detected many times. This rearrangement joins TRBV14 to TRBJ2-7, with 12 bases identical to TRBD1. The CDR3 covers 17 residues. Germline V gives CDR1 SGHDN, CDR2 FVKESK. V lost 1 base to trimming and J lost 2 bases; unmatched junction nucleotides: 6. This chain's CDR3 is CASSQGDRGRIPYEQYF. Written as DNA, the CDR3 is TGTGCCAGCAGCCAAGGGGACAGGGGGCGGATCCCCTACGAGCAGTACTTC. The entire variable domain, with the rest obtained from reference TRBV14 and TRBJ2-7, is as follows: EAGVTQFPSHSVIEKGQTVTLRCDPISGHDNLYWYRRVMGKEIKFLLHFVKESKQDESGMPNNRFLAERTGGTYSTLKVQPAELEDSGVYFCASSQGDRGRIPYEQYFGPGTRLTVT.

A note on this clonotype: The junction departs from the called germline gene at one end, perhaps through a read error. The J gene is TRBJ2-2, the V gene TRBV2; 7 bases are a match to TRBD1. In germline, CDR1 is SNHLY, CDR2 FYNNEI. The CDR3 totals 16 residues. This CDR3 is CASSPQTGCITGELFF. For the CDR3, the DNA is TGTGCCAGCAGTCCCCAGACAGGGTGCATCACCGGGGAGTTGTTTTTT.

This chain connects TRBV9 to TRBJ2-1; the D call may be TRBD1 or TRBD2 (5 bases each). In germline, CDR1 is SGDLS, CDR2 YYNGEE. V was cut by 7 bases and J by 4 bases, with 21 bases left in between. This CDR3 region has 16 residues. The CDR3 DNA sequence: TGTGCCAGCTCCCCCTTGGGGGAGCCTCAATACAATGAGCAGTTCTTC. It encodes CASSPLGEPQYNEQFF.

A word on this clonotype: It may be a read error: a sequence one base away is much more abundant. The V call is TRBV6-2 or TRBV6-3, the J call TRBJ1-4; the match to TRBD1 covers 9 bases. This CDR3 is built from 14 residues. Per germline, CDR1 MNHEY and CDR2 SVGEGT. The CDR3 sequence: CASRDRGANEKLLF. The CDR3 DNA follows: TGTGCCAGCAGGGACAGGGGAGCTAATGAAAAACTGCTTTTT.

The sample holds many counts of this clonotype. The gene calls are TRBV4-3 and TRBJ2-3, with TRBD1 identical over 7 bases. Germline V gene sequence: CDR1 LGHNA, CDR2 YSLEER. V trimming: 1 base; J trimming: 4 bases; junction bases outside the gene matches: 2. The CDR3 sequence is 14 residues long. The CDR3 sequence: CASSQGQGPDTQYF. The CDR3 DNA follows: TGCGCCAGCAGCCAAGGACAGGGCCCAGATACGCAGTATTTT.

This clonotype was seen repeatedly, ten times or more. The gene calls are TRBV14 and TRBJ2-7; possibly TRBD2 for D (5 bases). V shed 4 bases and J shed 4 bases, with 8 bases lying between them. CDR1 is SGHDN, CDR2 FVKESK, per germline. The CDR3 spans 12 residues. The CDR3 protein is CASSPGIYEQYF. The CDR3 coding sequence is TGTGCCAGCAGCCCCGGGATATACGAGCAGTACTTC.

This clonotype was observed many times. The chain combines TRBV7-6 with TRBJ2-5; D gene unclear. The CDR3 is 15 residues long. V lost 1 base, J lost 0 bases, and 9 bases lay in between. In germline, CDR1 is SGHVS, CDR2 FNYEAQ. CDR3 sequence reads: CASSLELRNQETQYF. The CDR3, as DNA: TGTGCCAGCAGCTTAGAGCTCAGGAACCAAGAGACCCAGTACTTC.

This rearrangement joins TRBV15 to TRBJ1-5; no definite D call. CDR1 is LNHNV, CDR2 YYDKDF, per germline (reference sequence). The CDR3 is 16 residues long. V shed 0 bases and J shed 4 bases, with 13 bases lying between them. The CDR3 sequence is CATSRDGGGKNQPQHF. The CDR3 DNA reads as TGTGCCACCAGCAGAGATGGAGGAGGGAAGAATCAGCCCCAGCATTTT.

The rearrangement links TRBV12-3 or TRBV12-4 to TRBJ1-2; D not certain. V was pared by 3 bases and J by 10 bases, with 12 bases between. There are 12 residues in the CDR3. The CDR3 sequence: CASSLDGVVYTF. CDR3 nucleotides: TGTGCCAGCAGTTTGGATGGGGTAGTCTACACCTTC.

This clonotype was recorded at least ten times. The chain couples TRBV7-3 to TRBJ2-7; 7 nucleotides align to TRBD1. This CDR3 has 15 amino acids. CDR1 and CDR2 (germline): SGHTA, FQGTGA. With 6 bases clipped from V and 7 bases from J, the junction kept 15 bases outside the gene matches. This CDR3 is CASSQTGAGRGEQYF. CDR3 bases: TGTGCCAGCAGTCAAACAGGCGCCGGCAGGGGGGAGCAGTACTTC.

This clonotype was observed at least ten times. The gene calls are TRBV12-3 or TRBV12-4 and TRBJ2-5, with 7 bases aligning to TRBD1. CDR3 length: 14 residues. The V segment lost 7 bases and the J segment 2 bases; nucleotides outside the gene matches: 7. The CDR3 here is CASTPGGTQETQYF. The CDR3, as DNA: TGTGCCAGCACCCCAGGGGGAACACAAGAGACCCAGTACTTC.

This chain connects TRBV14 to TRBJ2-7; perhaps TRBD2 as D (5 bases). The CDR3 totals 14 residues. The germline V gene encodes CDR1 SGHDN and CDR2 FVKESK. V shed 4 bases and J shed 2 bases, with 12 bases lying between them. CDR3 DNA: TGTGCCAGCAGCCCGAGGGTAGGGCCCTACGAGCAGTACTTC. Protein sequence: CASSPRVGPYEQYF.

The gene calls are TRBV20-1 and TRBJ1-1, with D possibly being TRBD1 (6 bases). This CDR3 comprises 13 residues. The germline CDR1 and CDR2 sequences are DFQATT and SNEGSKA (reference sequence). Trimming stripped 3 bases from V and 4 bases from J, with 12 bases between. The CDR3 protein is CSARGGQGTEAFF. As DNA, the CDR3 is TGCAGTGCTAGGGGGGGGCAGGGCACTGAAGCTTTCTTT.

At least ten counts were recorded for this clonotype. The chain recombines TRBV5-4 with TRBJ2-3, with 10 bases that match TRBD1. Germline V CDR1 and CDR2: SGHNT, YYREEE (reference sequence). V was clipped by 5 bases and J by 1 base; unmatched bases: 4. The CDR3 contains 15 residues. The CDR3 reads CASRSGTGGTDTQYF. In DNA form, the CDR3 reads TGTGCCAGCAGGTCCGGGACAGGGGGCACAGATACGCAGTATTTT. Filled out from reference TRBV5-4 and TRBJ2-3, the complete variable domain reads ETGVTQSPTHLIKTRGQQVTLRCSSQSGHNTVSWYQQALGQGPQFIFQYYREEENGRGNFPPRFSGLQFPNYSSELNVNALELDDSALYLCASRSGTGGTDTQYFGPGTRLTVL.

The rearrangement links TRBV2 to TRBJ2-3; 8 bases map to TRBD1. After removal of 6 bases from V and 4 bases from J, the junction contained 9 bases not matched to a gene. The CDR3 extends over 15 amino acids. Germline CDR1 reads SNHLY; CDR2 reads FYNNEI. DNA of the CDR3: TGTGCCAGCAGGGGGGGACAGGACCTCCCAGATACGCAGTATTTT. Translation gives CASRGGQDLPDTQYF.

This clonotype was seen many times. V usage is TRBV19 and J usage is TRBJ2-1, with 9 nucleotides matching TRBD2. The CDR3 is made up of 14 amino acids. Germline lookup yields CDR1 LNHDA and CDR2 SQIVND (reference sequence). J lost 7 bases, V lost 7 bases, and 8 bases had no gene match. CDR3 loop: CASNLAGSDNEQFF. CDR3 DNA: TGTGCCAGTAATCTAGCGGGGAGCGATAATGAGCAGTTCTTC.

This clonotype showed up many times. This rearrangement joins TRBV3-1 to TRBJ2-7; perhaps TRBD2 as D (6 bases). CDR1 is LGHDT and CDR2 is YNNKEL in the germline V gene (reference sequence). The CDR3 extends over 15 amino acids. The V gene lost 2 bases and the J gene lost 4 bases, with 15 bases spanning the gap. Here the CDR3 DNA reads TGTGCCAGCAGCCAATGGTTCGTGGAGGGGTACGAGCAGTACTTC. It specifies CASSQWFVEGYEQYF.

The chain has TRBV29-1 and TRBJ2-1; 11 bases align to TRBD2. CDR1 and CDR2 (germline): SQVTM, ANQGSEA. The CDR3 runs 11 residues. V trimming: 4 bases; J trimming: 15 bases; junction bases outside the gene matches: 5. The CDR3 DNA reads TGCAGCGTTGGACTAGCGGGAAGTTTGTTCTTC. Amino acids: CSVGLAGSLFF.

This clonotype was observed at least ten times. This chain joins TRBV5-1 and TRBJ2-2, with D perhaps matching TRBD1 (6 bases). V shed 6 bases and J shed 4 bases, with 19 bases lying between them. The CDR3 loop spans 16 amino acids. Germline CDR1 is SGHRS and CDR2 is YFSETQ. The CDR3: CASTKGAQGRTGELFF. The CDR3 bases are TGCGCCAGCACCAAAGGGGCACAGGGCCGCACCGGGGAGCTGTTTTTT.

This clonotype showed up many times. The J gene is TRBJ2-3, the V gene TRBV7-2, with 9 positions matching TRBD2. The V gene's germline CDR1 is SGHTA and CDR2 FQGNSA. This CDR3 has 15 residues. V shed 5 bases, J shed 2 bases, and the junction held 5 bases outside the gene matches. The CDR3 loop reads CASSQLAGYTDTQYF. The CDR3 bases are TGTGCCAGCAGCCAACTAGCGGGCTACACAGATACGCAGTATTTT.

Ten or more counts support this clonotype. The chain couples TRBV19 to TRBJ2-3; the D is unclear. With 7 bases removed from V and 0 bases from J, the gap between germline ends came to 11 bases. This CDR3 region has 14 residues. Germline assignment: CDR1 LNHDA and CDR2 SQIVND (reference sequence). The CDR3 nucleotides read TGTGCCAGTAAGTCAGGACCTAGCACAGATACGCAGTATTTT. It encodes CASKSGPSTDTQYF. Full variable domain (outside the CDR3, taken from reference TRBV19 and TRBJ2-3): DGGITQSPKYLFRKEGQNVTLSCEQNLNHDAMYWYRQDPGQGLRLIYYSQIVNDFQKGDIAEGYSVSREKKESFPLTVTSAQKNPTAFYLCASKSGPSTDTQYFGPGTRLTVL.

The chain joins TRBV19 to TRBJ2-5; maybe TRBD1 (7 bases). V was cut by 4 bases and J by 2 bases, with 20 bases left in between. Per germline, CDR1 LNHDA and CDR2 SQIVND (reference sequence). This CDR3 contains 17 residues. The CDR3 here is CASSTYGGQAGQETQYF. The CDR3, as DNA: TGTGCCAGTAGTACCTACGGAGGACAGGCGGGACAAGAGACCCAGTACTTC.